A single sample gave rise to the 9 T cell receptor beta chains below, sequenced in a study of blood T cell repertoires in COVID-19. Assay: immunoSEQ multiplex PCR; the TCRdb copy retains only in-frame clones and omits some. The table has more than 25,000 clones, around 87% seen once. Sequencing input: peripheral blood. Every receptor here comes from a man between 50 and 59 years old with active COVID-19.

The CDR3, as DNA: TGTGCTAGTGGTTTGGCCGGGGAGGGCAATCAGCCCCAGCATTTT. Translating gives CASGLAGEGNQPQHF. This chain joins TRBV12-5 and TRBJ1-5; D remains unclear. Germline assignment: CDR1 LGHNT and CDR2 FRNRAP. The CDR3 has 15 residues. Trimming took off 1 base at V and 2 bases at J, with 9 bases between the two ends.

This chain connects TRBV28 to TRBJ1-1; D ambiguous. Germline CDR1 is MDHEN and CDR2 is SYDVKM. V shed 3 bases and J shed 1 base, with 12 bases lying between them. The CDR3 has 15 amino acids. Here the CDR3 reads CASSLEAPRNTEAFF. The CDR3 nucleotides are TGTGCCAGCAGTTTGGAGGCCCCCAGGAACACTGAAGCTTTCTTT.

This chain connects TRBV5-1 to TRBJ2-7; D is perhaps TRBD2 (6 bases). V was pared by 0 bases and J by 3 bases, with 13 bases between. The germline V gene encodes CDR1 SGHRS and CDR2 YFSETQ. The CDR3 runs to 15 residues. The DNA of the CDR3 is TGCGCCAGCAGCTTGGAGGGCCGGGGAGGCTACGAGCAGTACTTC. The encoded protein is CASSLEGRGGYEQYF.

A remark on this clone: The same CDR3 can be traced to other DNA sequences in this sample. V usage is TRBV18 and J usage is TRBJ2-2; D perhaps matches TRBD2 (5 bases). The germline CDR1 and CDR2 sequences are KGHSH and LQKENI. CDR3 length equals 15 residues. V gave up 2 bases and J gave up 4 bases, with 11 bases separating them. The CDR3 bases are TGTGCCAGCTCACCAGGAGGCAGAACCACCGGGGAGCTGTTTTTT. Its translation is CASSPGGRTTGELFF.

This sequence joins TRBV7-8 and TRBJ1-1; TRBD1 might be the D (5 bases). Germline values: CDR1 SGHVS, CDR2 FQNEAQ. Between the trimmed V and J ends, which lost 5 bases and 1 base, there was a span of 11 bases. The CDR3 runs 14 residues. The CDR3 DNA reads TGTGCCAGCAGCCCGGGGGTCTCGAACACTGAAGCTTTCTTT. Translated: CASSPGVSNTEAFF. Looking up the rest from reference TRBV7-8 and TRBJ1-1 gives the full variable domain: GAGVSQSPRYKVAKRGQDVALRCDPISGHVSLFWYQQALGQGPEFLTYFQNEAQLDKSGLPSDRFFAERPEGSVSTLKIQRTQQEDSAVYLCASSPGVSNTEAFFGQGTRLTVV.

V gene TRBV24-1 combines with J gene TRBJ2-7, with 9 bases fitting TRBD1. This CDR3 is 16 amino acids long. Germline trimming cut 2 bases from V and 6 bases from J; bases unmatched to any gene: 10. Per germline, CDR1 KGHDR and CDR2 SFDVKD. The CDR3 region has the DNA TGTGCCACCAGTGATTATTCGGGACAGGGAGTATCCGAGCAGTACGTC. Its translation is CATSDYSGQGVSEQYV.

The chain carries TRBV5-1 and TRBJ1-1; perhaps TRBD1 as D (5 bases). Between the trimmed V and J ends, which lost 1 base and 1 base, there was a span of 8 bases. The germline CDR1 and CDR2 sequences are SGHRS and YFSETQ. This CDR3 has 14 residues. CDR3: CASSLRRGNTEAFF. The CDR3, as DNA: TGCGCCAGCAGCTTGAGGAGGGGGAACACTGAAGCTTTCTTT. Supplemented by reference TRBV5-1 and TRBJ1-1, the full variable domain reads KAGVTQTPRYLIKTRGQQVTLSCSPISGHRSVSWYQQTPGQGLQFLFEYFSETQRNKGNFPGRFSGRQFSNSRSEMNVSTLELGDSALYLCASSLRRGNTEAFFGQGTRLTVV.

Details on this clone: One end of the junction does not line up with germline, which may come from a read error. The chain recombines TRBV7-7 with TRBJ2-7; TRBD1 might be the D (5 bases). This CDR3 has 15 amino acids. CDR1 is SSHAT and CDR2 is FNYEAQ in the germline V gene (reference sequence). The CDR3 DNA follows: TGTGCTAGCAGCTTATCGGCAGGGTACTCCTACGAGCAGTACTTC. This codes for CASSLSAGYSYEQYF.

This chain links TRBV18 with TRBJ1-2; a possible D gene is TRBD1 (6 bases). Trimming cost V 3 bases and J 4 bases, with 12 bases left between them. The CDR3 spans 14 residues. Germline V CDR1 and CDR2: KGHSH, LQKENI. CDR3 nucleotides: TGTGCCAGCTCACCTATACAGGGAGCCTATGGCTACACCTTC. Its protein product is CASSPIQGAYGYTF.